This is a list of T cell receptor beta chains from one sample in a study of CD4 T cells in relation to SARS-CoV-2 and coronaviruses. Antigens of these TCRs are unknown. Repertoires were generated with immunoSEQ multiplex PCR, while TCRdb's copy carries only in-frame clones and drops some. The data contain 20,000 to 25,000 clones, around 68% of them singletons. The material sequenced was CD4+ T cells from PBMCs, cultured in vitro. These receptors were taken from a human donor in good health. The CDR3 runs from the conserved cysteine through the conserved F or W. The order of the fields is D gene, J gene, V gene, clone size, CDR3 protein, CDR3 DNA. D genes are given only for firm matches. Expanded clones get a size class; other rows say once, few or many, or leave the size out.

D: .; J: TRBJ1-2; V: TRBV18; size: .; CDR3: CASSPTGSYGYTF; DNA: TGTGCCAGCTCACCCACAGGGAGCTATGGCTACACCTTC
D: TRBD2; J: TRBJ2-3; V: TRBV7-2; size: .; CDR3: CASSLAGGGRRDTQYF; DNA: TGTGCCAGCAGCTTAGCAGGTGGCGGGAGGAGGGATACGCAGTATTTT
D: .; J: TRBJ2-1; V: TRBV12-3/TRBV12-4; size: once; CDR3: CASSLIGLNEQFF; DNA: TGTGCCAGCAGTTTAATCGGGTTAAATGAGCAGTTCTTC
D: .; J: TRBJ1-1; V: TRBV29-1; size: .; CDR3: CSVDGGMNTEAFF; DNA: TGCAGCGTTGATGGGGGGATGAACACTGAAGCTTTCTTT
D: .; J: TRBJ1-1; V: TRBV9; size: .; CDR3: CASSVRGVGTEAFF; DNA: TGTGCCAGCAGCGTCCGAGGGGTGGGAACTGAAGCTTTCTTT
D: .; J: TRBJ2-7; V: TRBV2; size: .; CDR3: CASSEGWRYPYEQYF; DNA: TGTGCCAGCAGTGAAGGTTGGCGGTATCCCTACGAGCAGTACTTC
D: TRBD2; J: TRBJ2-2; V: TRBV7-3; size: .; CDR3: CASSPRPAGGTGELFF; DNA: TGTGCCAGCAGTCCTCGGCCGGCGGGAGGGACCGGGGAGCTGTTTTTT
D: .; J: TRBJ1-3; V: TRBV11-2; size: once; CDR3: CASSTPRGFSSGNTIYF; DNA: TGTGCCAGCAGCACCCCTCGGGGCTTCAGCTCTGGAAACACCATATATTTT
D: TRBD1; J: TRBJ2-7; V: TRBV6-5; size: few; CDR3: CASSYAPGQGEREQYF; DNA: TGTGCCAGCAGTTACGCGCCGGGACAGGGGGAGAGGGAGCAGTACTTC
D: TRBD1; J: TRBJ2-3; V: TRBV2; size: few; CDR3: CASSGGQTLTDTQYF; DNA: TGTGCCAGCAGTGGGGGACAGACCCTGACAGATACGCAGTATTTT
D: TRBD1; J: TRBJ1-3; V: TRBV11-3; size: .; CDR3: CASSPGTGENTIYF; DNA: TGTGCCAGCAGCCCCGGGACAGGGGAAAACACCATATATTTT
D: TRBD1; J: TRBJ2-7; V: TRBV4-3; size: few; CDR3: CASSQGVTGAYEQYF; DNA: TGCGCCAGCAGCCAAGGCGTGACAGGGGCCTACGAGCAGTACTTC
D: .; J: TRBJ1-1; V: TRBV5-1; size: .; CDR3: CASRAGTPGTEAFF; DNA: TGCGCCAGCAGGGCCGGGACCCCCGGCACTGAAGCTTTCTTT
D: .; J: TRBJ2-7; V: TRBV5-4; size: .; CDR3: CASSLGTSAYEQYF; DNA: TGTGCCAGCAGCTTAGGGACTTCGGCCTACGAGCAGTACTTC
D: TRBD1; J: TRBJ2-3; V: TRBV30; size: .; CDR3: CAWSVQGATDTQYF; DNA: TGTGCCTGGAGTGTGCAGGGGGCCACAGATACGCAGTATTTT
D: .; J: TRBJ1-2; V: TRBV30; size: .; CDR3: CASLLLDGYTF; DNA: TGTGCCTCGTTACTCTTGGACGGCTACACCTTC
D: .; J: TRBJ2-3; V: TRBV6-2/TRBV6-3; size: .; CDR3: CASSYSKATPYSSTDTQYF; DNA: TGTGCCAGCAGTTACTCGAAGGCCACGCCATACTCTAGCACAGATACGCAGTATTTT
D: .; J: TRBJ1-2; V: TRBV6-2/TRBV6-3; size: .; CDR3: CASSGTTRPYGYTF; DNA: TGTGCCAGCAGCGGGACGACGAGACCTTATGGCTACACCTTC
D: TRBD1; J: TRBJ1-4; V: TRBV4-3; size: .; CDR3: CASSEGQAGDEKLFF; DNA: TGCGCCAGCAGCGAAGGACAGGCGGGGGATGAAAAACTGTTTTTT
D: .; J: TRBJ2-3; V: TRBV5-4; size: .; CDR3: CASRMAGGTDTQYF; DNA: TGTGCCAGCAGAATGGCAGGGGGCACAGATACGCAGTATTTT
D: .; J: TRBJ2-1; V: TRBV7-6; size: once; CDR3: CASSLGPADEQFF; DNA: TGTGCCAGCAGCTTAGGGCCCGCCGATGAGCAGTTCTTC
D: .; J: TRBJ1-1; V: TRBV9; size: few; CDR3: CASSYGVNTEAFF; DNA: TGTGCCAGCAGTTACGGTGTGAACACTGAAGCTTTCTTT
D: .; J: TRBJ1-2; V: TRBV29-1; size: .; CDR3: CSVETGIGDGYTF; DNA: TGCAGCGTTGAAACCGGAATCGGCGATGGCTACACCTTC
D: TRBD1; J: TRBJ2-2; V: TRBV10-1; size: .; CDR3: CASSTGGNTGELFF; DNA: TGCGCCAGCAGTACAGGGGGTAACACCGGGGAGCTGTTTTTT
D: TRBD2; J: TRBJ2-7; V: TRBV30; size: .; CDR3: CAWRSGSNYEQYF; DNA: TGTGCCTGGAGGAGCGGGAGTAACTACGAGCAGTACTTC
D: .; J: TRBJ2-1; V: TRBV7-9; size: .; CDR3: CASSLPPQYAGSSYNEQFF; DNA: TGTGCCAGCAGCTTACCCCCCCAGTACGCGGGTAGCTCCTACAATGAGCAGTTCTTC
D: .; J: TRBJ2-7; V: TRBV7-3; size: once; CDR3: CASSLMGFSGDEQYF; DNA: TGTGCCAGCAGCTTAATGGGATTCAGCGGTGACGAGCAGTACTTC
D: .; J: TRBJ1-3; V: TRBV4-3; size: .; CDR3: CASSQDSGAGNTIYF; DNA: TGCGCCAGCAGCCAAGATTCGGGGGCAGGAAACACCATATATTTT
D: TRBD2; J: TRBJ2-3; V: TRBV7-2; size: .; CDR3: CASSLALAEGTDTQYF; DNA: TGTGCCAGCAGCTTGGCACTAGCGGAGGGCACAGATACGCAGTATTTT
D: TRBD1; J: TRBJ1-4; V: TRBV29-1; size: .; CDR3: CSVSGQGGEKLFF; DNA: TGCAGCGTTTCCGGACAGGGGGGTGAAAAACTGTTTTTT
D: .; J: TRBJ1-1; V: TRBV18; size: .; CDR3: CASTRDFTEAFF; DNA: TGTGCCAGTACCAGGGATTTCACTGAAGCTTTCTTT
D: .; J: TRBJ1-1; V: TRBV5-1; size: few; CDR3: CASSLEGWEGYTEAFF; DNA: TGCGCCAGCAGCTTGGAAGGGTGGGAGGGGTACACTGAAGCTTTCTTT
D: .; J: TRBJ1-6; V: TRBV7-3; size: .; CDR3: CASSLGGGSPLHF; DNA: TGTGCCAGCAGCTTGGGGGGTGGCTCACCCCTCCACTTT
D: .; J: TRBJ2-1; V: TRBV3-1/TRBV3-2; size: .; CDR3: CASSQEGTPEQFF; DNA: TGTGCCAGCAGCCAAGAGGGGACACCAGAGCAGTTCTTC
D: TRBD2; J: TRBJ2-7; V: TRBV5-4; size: .; CDR3: CASSLSTSGPAYEQYF; DNA: TGTGCCAGCAGCCTCTCGACTAGCGGGCCAGCCTACGAGCAGTACTTC
D: TRBD2; J: TRBJ2-2; V: TRBV29-1; size: few; CDR3: CSVEREGRGDTGELFF; DNA: TGCAGCGTTGAAAGGGAGGGCCGCGGAGACACCGGGGAGCTGTTTTTT
D: TRBD1; J: TRBJ1-3; V: TRBV9; size: .; CDR3: CASSQTGQGNTIYF; DNA: TGTGCCAGCAGTCAGACAGGGCAGGGAAACACCATATATTTT
D: TRBD1; J: TRBJ2-7; V: TRBV4-1; size: .; CDR3: CASSPPTGVYEQYF; DNA: TGCGCCAGCAGCCCCCCCACAGGGGTCTACGAGCAGTACTTC
D: TRBD1; J: TRBJ1-2; V: TRBV19; size: .; CDR3: CAASVQGAYGYTF; DNA: TGTGCCGCCAGCGTACAGGGGGCCTATGGCTACACCTTC
D: .; J: TRBJ1-2; V: TRBV7-2; size: once; CDR3: CASSPDPGQTGYTF; DNA: TGTGCCAGCAGCCCGGACCCGGGCCAGACGGGCTACACCTTC
D: TRBD1; J: TRBJ1-2; V: TRBV19; size: .; CDR3: CASSIGSGQESGYTF; DNA: TGTGCCAGTAGTATCGGGTCGGGACAGGAATCGGGCTACACCTTC
D: .; J: TRBJ1-1; V: TRBV6-5; size: .; CDR3: CASRVDRTLNTEAFF; DNA: TGTGCCAGCAGGGTCGACAGAACTCTGAACACTGAAGCTTTCTTT
D: .; J: TRBJ2-7; V: TRBV3-1/TRBV3-2; size: .; CDR3: CASSLDMEYYEQYF; DNA: TGTGCCAGCAGCCTAGATATGGAGTACTACGAGCAGTACTTC
D: TRBD1; J: TRBJ1-2; V: TRBV18; size: .; CDR3: CASSPDAGTDRYYGYTF; DNA: TGTGCCAGCTCACCAGATGCCGGGACAGACCGATACTATGGCTACACCTTC
D: TRBD2; J: TRBJ2-7; V: TRBV30; size: .; CDR3: CAWVGGSGTRSSEQYF; DNA: TGTGCCTGGGTTGGGGGCTCCGGGACTAGATCAAGCGAGCAGTACTTC
D: .; J: TRBJ1-1; V: TRBV9; size: .; CDR3: CASVPGLLEGEAFF; DNA: TGTGCCAGCGTCCCGGGACTCTTGGAGGGCGAAGCTTTCTTT
D: TRBD1; J: TRBJ2-6; V: TRBV5-1; size: few; CDR3: CASSFYGQGLLSGANVLTF; DNA: TGCGCCAGCAGCTTCTATGGACAGGGATTGCTCTCTGGGGCCAACGTCCTGACTTTC
D: .; J: TRBJ2-1; V: TRBV7-2; size: .; CDR3: CASSAARVANEQFF; DNA: TGTGCCAGCAGCGCAGCAAGAGTGGCCAATGAGCAGTTCTTC
D: .; J: TRBJ1-1; V: TRBV11-2; size: .; CDR3: CASSSIPGGGTEAFF; DNA: TGTGCCAGCAGCTCAATTCCTGGGGGAGGCACTGAAGCTTTCTTT
D: TRBD1; J: TRBJ2-3; V: TRBV10-1; size: few; CDR3: CAIARDRGRGDTDTQYF; DNA: TGCGCCATAGCCAGGGACAGGGGGCGGGGGGACACAGATACGCAGTATTTT
D: .; J: TRBJ1-3; V: TRBV27; size: .; CDR3: CASSLQANGNTIYF; DNA: TGTGCCAGCAGTTTACAAGCGAATGGAAACACCATATATTTT
D: .; J: TRBJ2-7; V: TRBV3-1/TRBV3-2; size: .; CDR3: CASSLLSRYYEQYF; DNA: TGTGCCAGCAGCCTCCTATCCAGATACTACGAGCAGTACTTC
D: .; J: TRBJ1-1; V: TRBV18; size: .; CDR3: CASSPPYRAKNTEAFF; DNA: TGTGCCAGCTCACCACCCTACAGGGCCAAAAACACTGAAGCTTTCTTT
D: .; J: TRBJ1-1; V: TRBV27; size: .; CDR3: CASSLRPMGTEAFF; DNA: TGTGCCAGCAGCCTAAGACCCATGGGTACTGAAGCTTTCTTT
D: TRBD2; J: TRBJ2-1; V: TRBV29-1; size: .; CDR3: CSVESSGIVNEQFF; DNA: TGCAGCGTTGAAAGTAGCGGGATTGTGAATGAGCAGTTCTTC